The 11 T cell receptor beta chains below all came from one sample that was sequenced in a study of PD-L1 blockade in urothelial cancer. Sequencing was performed with immunoSEQ multiplex PCR; in TCRdb, only in-frame clones are kept and a portion is missing. The table shows about 14,000 clones, with 70% to 90% occurring only once. The material sequenced was PBMCs, taken around atezolizumab (anti-PD-L1) treatment. These TCRs come from a man aged 70 or older with urothelial cancer.

The chain combines TRBV15 with TRBJ1-6; 9 bases are shared with TRBD1. The V gene end was trimmed by 6 bases and the J gene end by 10 bases; junction bases not matched to a gene: 4. There are 13 residues in the CDR3. In germline, CDR1 is LNHNV, CDR2 YYDKDF (reference sequence). CDR3 bases: TGTGCCACCAGGGGGACAGGGTACTCACCCCTCCACTTT. It translates to CATRGTGYSPLHF.

V and J are TRBV7-6 and TRBJ1-4, with 9 bases that match TRBD1. The germline V gene encodes CDR1 SGHVS and CDR2 FNYEAQ. The length of the CDR3 is 14 residues. The V and J ends lost 5 bases and 8 bases, in that order; junction bases with no gene match: 6. The CDR3 here is CASSPGQGQEKLFF. DNA for the CDR3: TGTGCCAGCAGCCCCGGACAGGGGCAGGAAAAACTGTTTTTT.

The chain uses TRBV11-2 and TRBJ2-7; TRBD1 might be the D (5 bases). The CDR3 contains 12 residues. CDR1 and CDR2 from the germline V gene are SGHAT and FQNNGV. Trimming removed 1 base at V and 9 bases at J, with 10 bases between. CDR3 amino acids: CASSLGTFGQYF. CDR3 coding DNA: TGTGCCAGCAGCTTAGGGACATTCGGGCAGTACTTC.

The chain carries TRBV11-3 and TRBJ2-3; the match to TRBD2 covers 7 bases. V shed 5 bases, J shed 2 bases, and the junction held 4 bases outside the gene matches. The germline CDR1 and CDR2 sequences are SGHNT and YENEEA. The CDR3 is 14 amino acids. This CDR3 reads CASSLRGVTDTQYF. CDR3 coding DNA: TGTGCCAGCAGCCTACGGGGGGTCACAGATACGCAGTATTTT.

The rearrangement links TRBV7-8 to TRBJ1-2; TRBD1 matches 7 bases. With 5 bases clipped from V and 8 bases from J, the junction kept 5 bases outside the gene matches. The CDR3 spans 12 residues. Germline V gives CDR1 SGHVS, CDR2 FQNEAQ. CDR3 coding DNA: TGTGCCAGCAGCCTACAGGGGATAGGCTACACCTTC. It specifies CASSLQGIGYTF.

The chain combines TRBV18 with TRBJ2-7, with a weak D call TRBD2 (6 bases). Germline CDR1 reads KGHSH; CDR2 reads LQKENI. The CDR3 sequence is 15 residues long. V lost 6 bases and J 0 bases, leaving 15 bases between the germline ends. The DNA of the CDR3 is TGTGCCAGCTCGAGCCGCGGAGGGGCCTCCTACGAGCAGTACTTC. This translates into CASSSRGGASYEQYF.

This clone was seen a single time. V and J are TRBV5-4 and TRBJ2-1, with 10 bases lining up with TRBD2. Germline V gene lookup returns CDR1 SGHNT and CDR2 YYREEE (reference sequence). This CDR3 is 15 amino acids long. Unmatched junction bases numbered 7, after V lost 7 bases and J lost 3 bases. CDR3 sequence reads: CASHAGTSVYNEQFF. In DNA, the CDR3 is TGTGCCAGCCACGCCGGGACTAGCGTCTACAATGAGCAGTTCTTC.

The chain employs TRBV5-4 and TRBJ2-3, with D possibly TRBD1 on 6 matching bases. CDR1 is SGHNT and CDR2 is YYREEE in the germline V gene (reference sequence). V was pared by 2 bases and J by 9 bases, with 19 bases between. The CDR3 loop spans 15 amino acids. This CDR3 reads CASSFGQNLYSTQYF. CDR3 DNA: TGTGCCAGCAGCTTTGGACAGAACCTATACTCAACGCAGTATTTT. The full variable domain, in which reference TRBV5-4 and TRBJ2-3 provide the parts outside the CDR3, is ETGVTQSPTHLIKTRGQQVTLRCSSQSGHNTVSWYQQALGQGPQFIFQYYREEENGRGNFPPRFSGLQFPNYSSELNVNALELDDSALYLCASSFGQNLYSTQYFGPGTRLTVL.

The chain combines TRBV11-3 with TRBJ1-2; D perhaps matches TRBD1 (5 bases). Per the germline V gene, CDR1 is SGHNT and CDR2 is YENEEA. The V gene lost 5 bases and the J gene lost 1 base, with 17 bases spanning the gap. This CDR3 comprises 16 residues. The CDR3 DNA is TGTGCCAGCAGCCCAAGGGGAGGGCCCCTTAACTATGGCTACACCTTC. This encodes CASSPRGGPLNYGYTF.

The chain recombines TRBV5-1 with TRBJ2-1; weak D call: TRBD2 (6 bases). This CDR3 contains 15 residues. Per germline, CDR1 SGHRS and CDR2 YFSETQ. V shed 4 bases and J shed 6 bases, with 17 bases lying between them. The DNA of the CDR3 is TGCGCCAGCAGCACCCGGGACTTTAGAGGCAATGAGCAGTTCTTC. Encoded protein: CASSTRDFRGNEQFF. The entire variable domain, with the rest obtained from reference TRBV5-1 and TRBJ2-1, is as follows: KAGVTQTPRYLIKTRGQQVTLSCSPISGHRSVSWYQQTPGQGLQFLFEYFSETQRNKGNFPGRFSGRQFSNSRSEMNVSTLELGDSALYLCASSTRDFRGNEQFFGPGTRLTVL.

This clone was counted between two and nine times. The J gene is TRBJ1-6, the V gene TRBV5-4; no clear D gene. The CDR3 is 18 amino acids. The germline gives CDR1 SGHNT, CDR2 YYREEE (reference sequence). V was shortened by 0 bases and J by 7 bases, with 20 bases between the two germline ends. CDR3: CASSLGGTRPRKNSPLHF. The DNA for the CDR3 is TGTGCCAGCAGCTTGGGGGGAACTAGACCGAGAAAAAATTCACCCCTCCACTTT.